This T cell receptor beta chain was recorded in a study of CD8 T cells in ankylosing spondylitis. TCRdb reanalysed the 5' RACE reads using MiXCR and keeps one entry per CDR3 protein. The table records 750,000 to 850,000 distinct CDR3 sequences, 12% of them present only once. Study-wide findings and caveats: Disease-linked clones proved CD8+ and comparatively uncommon in peripheral blood. The study identified a TCR beta motif of under ten highly homologous variants that appeared characteristic of ankylosing spondylitis blood.

At least ten counts were recorded for this clonotype. Its antigen remains unknown. Per germline, CDR1 DFQATT and CDR2 SNEGSKA (reference sequence). V shed 4 bases and J shed 7 bases, with 7 bases lying between them. The CDR3 sequence is 11 residues long. The chain couples TRBV20-1 to TRBJ1-4; D gene ambiguous. This receptor was taken from a male donor with ankylosing spondylitis. Sequences were obtained from blood, either unsorted or a sorted T cell fraction (not recorded which). The CDR3: CSAKPREKLFF. CDR3 DNA: TGCAGTGCTAAGCCTCGTGAAAAACTGTTTTTT.